This TCR beta chain was identified in a study of blood T cell repertoires in COVID-19. Researchers sorted participants into cohorts using their self-reported clinical history. This clone occurred once. Profiling relied on immunoSEQ multiplex PCR, and the TCRdb table lists in-frame clones only, not all of them. This table holds roughly 280,000 clones, about 91% found once. Sequenced sample: PBMCs or T cells enriched from blood (not recorded which). This TCR came from a man aged 40-55 years who had been exposed to COVID-19.

The CDR3 DNA follows: TGTGCCAGCAGGACAGCGGATACGCAGTATTTT. Protein: CASRTADTQYF. The chain recombines TRBV5-4 with TRBJ2-3; D may be TRBD1 (5 bases). The CDR3 covers 11 residues. Germline CDR1 is SGHNT and CDR2 is YYREEE (reference sequence). The germline V and J ends were trimmed by 5 bases and 6 bases, with 7 bases remaining between them.